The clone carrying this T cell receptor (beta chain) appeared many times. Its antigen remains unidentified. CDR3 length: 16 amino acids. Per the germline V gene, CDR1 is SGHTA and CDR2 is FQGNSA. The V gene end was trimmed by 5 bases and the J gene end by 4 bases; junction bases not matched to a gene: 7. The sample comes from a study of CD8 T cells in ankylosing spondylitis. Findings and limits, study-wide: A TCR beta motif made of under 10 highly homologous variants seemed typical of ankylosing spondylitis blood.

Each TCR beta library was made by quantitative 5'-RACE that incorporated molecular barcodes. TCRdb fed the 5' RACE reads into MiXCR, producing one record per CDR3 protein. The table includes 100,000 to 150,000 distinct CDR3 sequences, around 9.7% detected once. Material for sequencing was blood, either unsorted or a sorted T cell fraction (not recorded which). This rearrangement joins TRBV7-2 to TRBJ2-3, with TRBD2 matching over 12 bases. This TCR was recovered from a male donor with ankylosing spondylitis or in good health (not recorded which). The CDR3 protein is CASSPQTSGRPDTQYF. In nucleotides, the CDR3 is TGTGCCAGCAGCCCACAGACTAGCGGGAGACCAGATACGCAGTATTTT.